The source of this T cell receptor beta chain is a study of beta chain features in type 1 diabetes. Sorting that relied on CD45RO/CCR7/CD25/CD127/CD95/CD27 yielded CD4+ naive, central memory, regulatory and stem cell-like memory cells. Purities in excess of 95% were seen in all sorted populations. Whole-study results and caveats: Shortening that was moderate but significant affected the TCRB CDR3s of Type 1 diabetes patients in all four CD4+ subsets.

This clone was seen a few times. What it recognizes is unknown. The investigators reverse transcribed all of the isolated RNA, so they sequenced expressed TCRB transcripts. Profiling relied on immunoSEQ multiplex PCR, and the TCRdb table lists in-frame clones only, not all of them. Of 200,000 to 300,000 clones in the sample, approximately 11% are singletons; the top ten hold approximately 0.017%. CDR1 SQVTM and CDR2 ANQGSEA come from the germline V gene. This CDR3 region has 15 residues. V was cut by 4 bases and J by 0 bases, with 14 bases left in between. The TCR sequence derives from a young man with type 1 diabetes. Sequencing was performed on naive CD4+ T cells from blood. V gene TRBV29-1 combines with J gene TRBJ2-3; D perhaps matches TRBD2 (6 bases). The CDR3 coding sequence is TGCAGCGTTGGACAAATAGCGGCCAGCACAGATACGCAGTATTTT. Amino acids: CSVGQIAASTDTQYF.